This section outlines one TCR beta chain sequence together with its context. Its cognate antigen is unknown. These data belong to a study of cytotoxic CD8 clonotypes in ibrutinib-treated CLL. Study-level results: Clonality went up at the time of ibrutinib response, stayed stable in sustained remission, and later dropped back toward its baseline level at progression. Timing of sampling differed between sustained-remission and progressing patients.

Germline lookup yields CDR1 SNHLY and CDR2 FYNNEI. The CDR3 loop spans 19 amino acids. The V and J ends lost 7 bases and 0 bases respectively, with 22 bases between them. Sequenced by immunoSEQ multiplex PCR; TCRdb stores in-frame clones only, minus some. The sample records approximately 190,000 clones, approximately 79% being singletons. This clonotype was obtained from a human donor with chronic lymphocytic leukemia. Sequencing was performed on PBMCs, taken after 12 months of ibrutinib treatment. The genes are TRBV2 and TRBJ1-6; maybe TRBD1 (5 bases). The CDR3 here is CASIKVGVRGSSYNSPLHF. The DNA of the CDR3 is TGTGCCAGCATCAAAGTAGGGGTACGCGGGAGCTCCTATAATTCACCCCTCCACTTT.